There are many counts of the clone carrying this T cell receptor (beta chain). Its antigen is not known. The sample belongs to a study of T cells in Graves' hyperthyroidism and ophthalmopathy. Out of approximately 10 ml of fresh peripheral blood came the PBMCs. Study-wide findings and caveats: Ophthalmopathy was separated from stable hyperthyroidism by a 13 V-J model. Most thyroid-expanded clonotypes above 0.001 were also found in blood.

The germline CDR1 and CDR2 sequences are LNHDA and SQIVND (reference sequence). The CDR3 loop spans 15 amino acids. V lost 1 base and J lost 2; bases outside the gene matches: 5. TCR beta CDR3 sequences were amplified from RNA transcripts. Initially, a first-round RT-PCR of the TCR CDR3 employed the HTBI primer set. TCRdb re-called the multiplex PCR reads with MiXCR, one entry per CDR3 protein. The sample yields around 200,000 distinct CDR3 sequences, over 15% seen once. The receptor comes from a woman between 50 and 59 years old with Graves' hyperthyroidism. The chain uses TRBV19 and TRBJ2-7, with TRBD1 identical over 7 bases. The sample comprised blood. This CDR3 reads CASSIVAGGTYEQYF. The CDR3 DNA sequence: TGTGCCAGTAGTATAGTGGCAGGGGGAACCTACGAGCAGTACTTC.